The 23 T cell receptor beta chains reported below all come from one sample, sequenced in a study of Ad26.COV2.S vaccination and SARS-CoV-2 variants. Produced via immunoSEQ multiplex PCR; TCRdb's table is partial and in-frame only. The sample records about 400,000 clones, approximately 90% being singletons. Documented treatment: around 19 received Ad26.COV2.S at low or high dose, single or two shots; about 5 received placebo; per-sample allocation not given. Collection of samples fell on day 63 after the first vaccine or placebo injection. This specimen was peripheral blood, taken in a trial of Ad26.COV2.S vaccine versus placebo. The receptors originated from a person between 18 and 59 years old who received the Ad26.COV2.S COVID-19 vaccine or a placebo.

This sequence joins TRBV6-2 or TRBV6-3 and TRBJ1-5; 10 bases agree with TRBD1. V shed 2 bases and J 3 bases; nucleotides not matched to a gene: 1. This CDR3 is built from 15 residues. Germline lookup yields CDR1 MNHEY and CDR2 SVGEGT. DNA of the CDR3: TGTGCCAGCAGTTACGGGACAGGGGTCAATCAGCCCCAGCATTTT. Its protein product is CASSYGTGVNQPQHF.

This clone was observed a single time. The chain links TRBV2 to TRBJ1-2, with D possibly TRBD1 on 5 matching bases. Germline V gives CDR1 SNHLY, CDR2 FYNNEI. The V and J ends lost 6 bases and 0 bases respectively, with 11 bases between them. The CDR3 sequence is 14 residues long. The CDR3 is CASRMDTSNYGYTF. The CDR3 bases are TGTGCCAGCAGGATGGACACTTCTAACTATGGCTACACCTTC.

The chain carries TRBV29-1 and TRBJ1-5; a possible D gene is TRBD1 (6 bases). With 4 bases removed from V and 6 bases from J, the gap between germline ends came to 22 bases. Germline V gives CDR1 SQVTM, CDR2 ANQGSEA. This CDR3 comprises 16 residues. CDR3 in amino acids: CSVVWRTDRVGQPQHF. The CDR3 coding sequence is TGCAGCGTTGTATGGAGGACGGACAGAGTGGGTCAGCCCCAGCATTTT.

The chain links TRBV7-9 to TRBJ2-2; D might be TRBD2 (5 bases). Germline V gene data show CDR1 as SEHNR and CDR2 as FQNEAQ (reference sequence). V was shortened by 2 bases and J by 7 bases, with 8 bases between the two germline ends. This CDR3 comprises 13 residues. The CDR3 loop is CASSLRGNGELFF. CDR3 DNA sequence: TGTGCCAGCAGCTTACGGGGTAACGGGGAGCTGTTTTTT.

The chain employs TRBV14 and TRBJ2-2; no firm D call. V was clipped by 1 base and J by 1 base, with 4 bases between them. The CDR3 is made up of 14 amino acids. The germline CDR1 and CDR2 sequences are SGHDN and FVKESK. The CDR3 is CASSQVMNTGELFF. Here the CDR3 DNA reads TGTGCCAGCAGCCAAGTGATGAACACCGGGGAGCTGTTTTTT.

The chain recombines TRBV5-1 with TRBJ2-2, with D perhaps matching TRBD1 or TRBD2 (5 bases each). This CDR3 contains 14 residues. V dropped 0 bases and J dropped 6 bases, with 9 bases sitting between them. From germline, CDR1 is SGHRS and CDR2 YFSETQ. The CDR3: CASSLGDDAGELFF. The DNA of the CDR3 is TGCGCCAGCAGCTTGGGGGACGACGCCGGGGAGCTGTTTTTT.

This clone has a handful of counts. The rearrangement uses TRBV4-2 and TRBJ2-7; 7 positions match TRBD1. The V segment lost 3 bases and the J segment 3 bases; nucleotides outside the gene matches: 11. This CDR3 contains 16 residues. The V gene's germline CDR1 is LGHNA and CDR2 YNFKEQ. DNA of the CDR3: TGTGCCAGCAGCCAGACGTCAGGGGGTGGGAGCTACGAGCAGTACTTC. This codes for CASSQTSGGGSYEQYF.

This chain uses TRBV10-3 with TRBJ2-3; no reliable D call. Germline CDR1 is ENHRY and CDR2 is SYGVKD. This CDR3 region has 11 residues. V dropped 8 bases and J dropped 2 bases, with 5 bases sitting between them. The CDR3 loop is CAIEDTDTQYF. The CDR3 nucleotides read TGTGCCATCGAGGACACAGATACGCAGTATTTT.

V and J are TRBV10-3 and TRBJ2-3; D remains unclear. The CDR3 runs 14 residues. Trimming took 3 bases from V and 0 from J, leaving 7 bases between them. CDR1 and CDR2 (germline): ENHRY, SYGVKD. The CDR3 bases are TGTGCCATCAGTGATCACAGTAGCACAGATACGCAGTATTTT. It translates to CAISDHSSTDTQYF.

The CDR3 DNA reads TGTGCCAGCAGCTTAGGATTGGGCTACTCTGGAAACACCATATATTTT. This translates into CASSLGLGYSGNTIYF. The chain joins TRBV7-2 to TRBJ1-3; D call uncertain. Germline V CDR1 and CDR2: SGHTA, FQGNSA. V lost 1 base, J lost 0 bases, and 10 bases lay in between. The CDR3 has 16 amino acids.

This clone was seen once. This chain connects TRBV4-1 to TRBJ1-1; the match to TRBD1 covers 8 bases. There are 14 residues in the CDR3. V shed 1 base and J 4 bases; nucleotides not matched to a gene: 2. The germline CDR1 and CDR2 sequences are MGHRA and YSYEKL. Here the CDR3 reads CASSQVGQVTEAFF. CDR3 in DNA: TGCGCCAGCAGCCAAGTGGGACAGGTCACTGAAGCTTTCTTT.

The chain recombines TRBV19 with TRBJ2-7; 7 bases agree with TRBD2. After removal of 3 bases from V and 5 bases from J, the junction contained 10 bases not matched to a gene. The CDR3 has 15 amino acids. The V gene's germline CDR1 is LNHDA and CDR2 SQIVND (reference sequence). Written as DNA, the CDR3 is TGTGCCAGTAGTATTAGTCGGGGGGAGGCGGACGAGCAGTACTTC. It encodes CASSISRGEADEQYF.

For the CDR3, the DNA is TGTGCCTGGACCTTTCCGGGACTAACGTCCTACGAGCAGTACTTC. Residues: CAWTFPGLTSYEQYF. The rearrangement joins TRBV30 to TRBJ2-7; 7 bases are a match to TRBD2. The V segment lost 4 bases and the J segment 1 base; nucleotides outside the gene matches: 10. The CDR3 has 15 amino acids. Germline-derived CDR1 and CDR2 are GTSNPN and SVGIG (reference sequence).

This clone has a single count. The chain employs TRBV27 and TRBJ1-2; no firm D call. Trimming took off 3 bases at V and 1 base at J, with 6 bases between the two ends. This CDR3 contains 13 residues. Germline CDR1 reads MNHEY; CDR2 reads SMNVEV (reference sequence). CDR3 sequence (DNA): TGTGCCAGCAGTTTCAGGAGTAACTATGGCTACACCTTC. Residues: CASSFRSNYGYTF.

CDR3 sequence (DNA): TGTGCCAGCAGCCACGGACTAGCGGGGAAAGACTACAATGAGCAGTTCTTC. It specifies CASSHGLAGKDYNEQFF. This chain joins TRBV7-9 and TRBJ2-1, with 12 bases fitting TRBD2. CDR3 length: 17 amino acids. With 5 bases clipped from V and 3 bases from J, the junction kept 8 bases outside the gene matches. Per germline, CDR1 SEHNR and CDR2 FQNEAQ (reference sequence).

This clone was seen a handful of times. The chain links TRBV4-2 to TRBJ1-6; D unresolved. Germline V lookup: CDR1 LGHNA, CDR2 YNFKEQ. The CDR3 length is 13 residues. Trimming stripped 0 bases from V and 9 bases from J, with 6 bases between. CDR3 amino acids: CASSQEGISPLHF. DNA of the CDR3: TGTGCCAGCAGCCAAGAGGGGATTTCACCCCTCCACTTT.

The rearrangement joins TRBV4-3 to TRBJ2-1; D may be TRBD1 or TRBD2 (5 bases each). Germline V lookup: CDR1 LGHNA, CDR2 YSLEER. CDR3 length equals 18 residues. V shed 5 bases and J shed 4 bases, with 24 bases lying between them. CDR3 DNA sequence: TGCGCCAGCAGCTCCGGGACCCGCATCGTAGCCGGTTACAATGAGCAGTTCTTC. Its translation is CASSSGTRIVAGYNEQFF.

The chain couples TRBV19 to TRBJ2-2; 8 nucleotides align to TRBD2. Unmatched junction bases numbered 10, after V lost 6 bases and J lost 4 bases. Germline assignment: CDR1 LNHDA and CDR2 SQIVND (reference sequence). This CDR3 is built from 16 residues. Here the CDR3 reads CASSPWAGGGTGELFF. CDR3 nucleotides: TGTGCCAGTAGCCCCTGGGCGGGGGGTGGCACCGGGGAGCTGTTTTTT.

The chain joins TRBV4-3 to TRBJ1-6, with a possible D match to TRBD1 (5 bases). V lost 3 bases to trimming and J lost 6 bases, with 21 bases between them. The germline V gene has CDR1 LGHNA and CDR2 YSLEER. The CDR3 runs 18 residues. The DNA for the CDR3 is TGCGCCAGCAGCCATGACACAGGATTCGGGGCGCCTAATTCACCCCTCCACTTT. Translation: CASSHDTGFGAPNSPLHF.

This sequence joins TRBV27 and TRBJ2-7; 8 bases map to TRBD1. This CDR3 has 12 amino acids. Unmatched junction bases numbered 7, after V lost 6 bases and J lost 9 bases. Germline V gene sequence: CDR1 MNHEY, CDR2 SMNVEV (reference sequence). CDR3 coding DNA: TGTGCCAGCAGACAGGGACAGGCGGGGCAGTACTTC. It specifies CASRQGQAGQYF.

This rearrangement joins TRBV30 to TRBJ1-3, with 8 nucleotides matching TRBD1. The CDR3 consists of 14 residues. CDR1 is GTSNPN and CDR2 is SVGIG in the germline V gene (reference sequence). The V segment lost 2 bases and the J segment 4 bases; nucleotides outside the gene matches: 4. CDR3 region: CAWSSGGEGNTIYF. As DNA, the CDR3 is TGTGCCTGGAGTTCAGGGGGCGAGGGAAACACCATATATTTT.

The chain recombines TRBV5-1 with TRBJ1-2; 9 nucleotides match TRBD1. CDR3 length: 15 residues. The germline CDR1 and CDR2 sequences are SGHRS and YFSETQ. Germline trimming cut 4 bases from V and 3 bases from J; bases unmatched to any gene: 7. In nucleotides, the CDR3 is TGCGCCAGCAGCCCTGGACAGGGGAACCACTATGGCTACACCTTC. Translation gives CASSPGQGNHYGYTF.

The rearrangement uses TRBV3-1 (or the pseudogene TRBV3-2) and TRBJ1-2, with 8 bases aligning to TRBD1. Germline trimming cut 6 bases from V and 8 bases from J; bases unmatched to any gene: 14. The CDR3 has 15 amino acids. Germline V gene sequence: CDR1 LGHDT, CDR2 YNNKEL (reference sequence). CDR3 amino acids: CASSHRGNRGSGYTF. DNA of the CDR3: TGTGCCAGCAGTCACAGGGGAAACAGGGGGTCCGGCTACACCTTC.